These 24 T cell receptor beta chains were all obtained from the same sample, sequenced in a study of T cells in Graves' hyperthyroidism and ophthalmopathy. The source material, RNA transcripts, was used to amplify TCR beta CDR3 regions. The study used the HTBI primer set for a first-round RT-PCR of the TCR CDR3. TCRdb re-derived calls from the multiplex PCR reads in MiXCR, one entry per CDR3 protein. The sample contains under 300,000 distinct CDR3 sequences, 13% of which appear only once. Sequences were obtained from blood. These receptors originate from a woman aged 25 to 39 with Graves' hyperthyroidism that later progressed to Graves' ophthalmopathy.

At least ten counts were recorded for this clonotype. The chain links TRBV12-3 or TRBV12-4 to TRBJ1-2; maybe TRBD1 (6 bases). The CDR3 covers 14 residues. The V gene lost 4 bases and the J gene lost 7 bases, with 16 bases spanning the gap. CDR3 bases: TGTGCCAGCAGTTGGACAGAGAGTTCCTCTGGCTACACCTTC. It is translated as CASSWTESSSGYTF.

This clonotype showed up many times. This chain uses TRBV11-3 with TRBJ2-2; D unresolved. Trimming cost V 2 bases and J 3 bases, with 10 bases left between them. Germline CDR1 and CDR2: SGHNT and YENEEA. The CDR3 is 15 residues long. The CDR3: CASSLSGSHTGELFF. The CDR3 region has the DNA TGTGCCAGCAGCTTATCCGGATCGCACACCGGGGAGCTGTTTTTT.

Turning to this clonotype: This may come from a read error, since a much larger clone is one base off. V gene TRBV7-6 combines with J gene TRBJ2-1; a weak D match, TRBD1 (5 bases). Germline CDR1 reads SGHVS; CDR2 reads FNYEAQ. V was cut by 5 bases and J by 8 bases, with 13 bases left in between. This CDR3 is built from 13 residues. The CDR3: CASSRTDNDEQFF. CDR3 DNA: TGTGCCAGCAGCAGGACGGACAACGATGAGCAGTTCTTC.

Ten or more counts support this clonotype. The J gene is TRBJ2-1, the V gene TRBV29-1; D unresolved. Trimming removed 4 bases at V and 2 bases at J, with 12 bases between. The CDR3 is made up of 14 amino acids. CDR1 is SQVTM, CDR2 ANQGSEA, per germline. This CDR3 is CSVAVGSTYNEQFF. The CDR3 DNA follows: TGCAGCGTTGCAGTGGGGTCAACCTACAATGAGCAGTTCTTC.

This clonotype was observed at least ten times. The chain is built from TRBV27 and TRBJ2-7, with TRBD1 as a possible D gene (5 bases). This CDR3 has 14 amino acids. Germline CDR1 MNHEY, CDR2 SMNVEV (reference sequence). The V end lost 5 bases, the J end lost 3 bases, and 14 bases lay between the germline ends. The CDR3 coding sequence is TGTGCCAGCAGTCGTCAGGACACTCACTACGAGCAGTACTTC. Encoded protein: CASSRQDTHYEQYF.

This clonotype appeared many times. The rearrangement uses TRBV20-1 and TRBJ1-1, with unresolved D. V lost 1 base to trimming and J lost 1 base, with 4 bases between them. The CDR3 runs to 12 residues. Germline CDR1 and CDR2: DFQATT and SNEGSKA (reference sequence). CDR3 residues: CSARAQNTEAFF. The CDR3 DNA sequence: TGCAGTGCTAGAGCCCAGAACACTGAAGCTTTCTTT.

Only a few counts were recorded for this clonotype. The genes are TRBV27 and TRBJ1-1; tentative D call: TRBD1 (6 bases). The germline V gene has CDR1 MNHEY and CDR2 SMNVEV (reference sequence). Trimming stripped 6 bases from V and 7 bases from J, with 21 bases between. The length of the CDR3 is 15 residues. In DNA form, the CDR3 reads TGTGCCAGCAGGTACGAGGAGGGGGGGGTTGGTGAAGCTTTCTTT. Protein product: CASRYEEGGVGEAFF.

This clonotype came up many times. The CDR3 loop reads CASSLGREGSGRQYF. The CDR3 DNA sequence: TGTGCCAGCAGCTTGGGGCGGGAGGGGTCCGGGCGGCAGTACTTC. The chain recombines TRBV7-9 with TRBJ2-7, with 9 positions matching TRBD2. J gave up 9 bases and V 3 bases, and 12 bases lay outside the gene matches. Germline loops: CDR1 SEHNR, CDR2 FQNEAQ (reference sequence). CDR3 size: 15 residues.

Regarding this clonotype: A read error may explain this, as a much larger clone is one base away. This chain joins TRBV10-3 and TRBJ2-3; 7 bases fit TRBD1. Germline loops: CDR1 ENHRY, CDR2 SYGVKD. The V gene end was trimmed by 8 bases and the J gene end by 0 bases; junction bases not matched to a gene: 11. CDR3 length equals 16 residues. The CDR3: CAIGHTGESSTDTQYF. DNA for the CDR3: TGTGCCATCGGTCACACAGGGGAATCTAGCACAGATACGCAGTATTTT.

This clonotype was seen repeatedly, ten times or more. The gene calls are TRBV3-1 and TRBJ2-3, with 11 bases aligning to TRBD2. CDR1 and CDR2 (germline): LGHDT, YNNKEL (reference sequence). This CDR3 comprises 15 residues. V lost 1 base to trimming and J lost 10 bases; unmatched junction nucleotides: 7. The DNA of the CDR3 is TGTGCCAGCAGCCAAGGTACTAGCGGGGGCCGGTCGCAGTATTTT. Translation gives CASSQGTSGGRSQYF.

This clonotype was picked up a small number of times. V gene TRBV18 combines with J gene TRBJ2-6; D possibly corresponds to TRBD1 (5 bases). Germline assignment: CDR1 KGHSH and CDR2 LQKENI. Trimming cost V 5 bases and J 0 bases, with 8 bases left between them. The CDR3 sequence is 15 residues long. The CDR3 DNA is TGTGCCAGCTCAAGGGGTTACTCTGGGGCCAACGTCCTGACTTTC. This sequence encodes CASSRGYSGANVLTF.

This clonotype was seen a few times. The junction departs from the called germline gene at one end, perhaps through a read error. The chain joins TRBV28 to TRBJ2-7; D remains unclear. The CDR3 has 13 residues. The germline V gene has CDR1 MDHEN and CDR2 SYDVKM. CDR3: CASSTPPYYKQYF. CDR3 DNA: TGTGCCAGCAGTACGCCGCCCTACTACAAGCAGTACTTC.

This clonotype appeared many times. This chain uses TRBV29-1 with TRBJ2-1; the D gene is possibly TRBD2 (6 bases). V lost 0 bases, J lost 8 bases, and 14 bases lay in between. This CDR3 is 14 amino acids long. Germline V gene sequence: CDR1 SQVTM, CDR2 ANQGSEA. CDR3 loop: CSVEDTSREDEQFF. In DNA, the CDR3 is TGCAGCGTTGAAGATACCTCCAGGGAGGATGAGCAGTTCTTC.

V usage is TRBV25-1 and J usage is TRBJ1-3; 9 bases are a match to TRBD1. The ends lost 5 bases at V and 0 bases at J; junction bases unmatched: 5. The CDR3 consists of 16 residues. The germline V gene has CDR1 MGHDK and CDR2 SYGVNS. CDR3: CASSQLGQGSGNTIYF. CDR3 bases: TGTGCCAGCAGTCAACTGGGACAGGGCTCTGGAAACACCATATATTTT. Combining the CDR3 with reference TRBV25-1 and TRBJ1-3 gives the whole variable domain EADIYQTPRYLVIGTGKKITLECSQTMGHDKMYWYQQDPGMELHLIHYSYGVNSTEKGDLSSESTVSRIRTEHFPLTLESARPSHTSQYLCASSQLGQGSGNTIYFGEGSWLTVV.

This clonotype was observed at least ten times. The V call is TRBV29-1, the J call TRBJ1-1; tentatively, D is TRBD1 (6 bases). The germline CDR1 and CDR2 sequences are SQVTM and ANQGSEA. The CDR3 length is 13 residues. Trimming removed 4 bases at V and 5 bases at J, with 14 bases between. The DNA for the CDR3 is TGCAGCGTTGTGGGGGCAGGTAAAACTGAAGCTTTCTTT. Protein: CSVVGAGKTEAFF.

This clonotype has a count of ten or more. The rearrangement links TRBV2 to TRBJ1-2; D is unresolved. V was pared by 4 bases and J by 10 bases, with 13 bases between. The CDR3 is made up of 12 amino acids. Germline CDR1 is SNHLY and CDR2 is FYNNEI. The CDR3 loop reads CASSGGGPDYTF. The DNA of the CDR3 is TGTGCCAGCAGTGGGGGAGGGCCCGACTACACCTTC.

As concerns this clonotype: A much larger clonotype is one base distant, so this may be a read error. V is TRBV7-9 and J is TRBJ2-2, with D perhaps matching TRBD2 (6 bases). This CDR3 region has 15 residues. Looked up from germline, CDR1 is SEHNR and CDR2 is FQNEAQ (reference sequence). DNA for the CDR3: TGTGGCTCCGACTCAGCTAGCGCCAAAATCAAGGAGCTGTTTTTT. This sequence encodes CGSDSASAKIKELFF.

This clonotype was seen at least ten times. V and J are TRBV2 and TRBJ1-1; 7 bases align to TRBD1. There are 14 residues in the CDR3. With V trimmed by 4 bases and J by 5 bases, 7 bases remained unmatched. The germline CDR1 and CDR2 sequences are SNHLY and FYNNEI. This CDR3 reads CASSAAGGGTEAFF. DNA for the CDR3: TGTGCCAGCAGTGCGGCAGGGGGTGGAACTGAAGCTTTCTTT.

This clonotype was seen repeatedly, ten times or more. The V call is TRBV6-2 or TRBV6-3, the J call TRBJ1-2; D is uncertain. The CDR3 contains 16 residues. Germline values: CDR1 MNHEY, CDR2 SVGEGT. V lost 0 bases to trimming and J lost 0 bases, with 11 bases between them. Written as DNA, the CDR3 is TGTGCCAGCAGTTACTCGGCCGCAGAGGCTAACTATGGCTACACCTTC. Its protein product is CASSYSAAEANYGYTF.

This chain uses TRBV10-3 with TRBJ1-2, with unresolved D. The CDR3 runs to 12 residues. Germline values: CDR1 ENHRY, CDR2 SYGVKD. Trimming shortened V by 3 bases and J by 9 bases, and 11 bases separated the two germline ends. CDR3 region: CAISDFEFSYTF. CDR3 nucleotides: TGTGCCATCAGTGATTTTGAGTTTAGCTACACCTTC.

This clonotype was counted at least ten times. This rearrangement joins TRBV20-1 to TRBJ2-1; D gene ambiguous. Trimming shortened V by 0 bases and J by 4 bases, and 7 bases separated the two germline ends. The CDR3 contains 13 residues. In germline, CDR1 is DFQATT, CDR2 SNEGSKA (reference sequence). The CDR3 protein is CSARDTRYNEQFF. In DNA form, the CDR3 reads TGCAGTGCTAGAGATACCCGATACAATGAGCAGTTCTTC.

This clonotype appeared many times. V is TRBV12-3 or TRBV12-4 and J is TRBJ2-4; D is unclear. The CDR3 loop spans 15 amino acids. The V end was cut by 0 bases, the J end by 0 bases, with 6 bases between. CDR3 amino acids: CASSLAAPAKNIQYF. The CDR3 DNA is TGTGCCAGCAGTTTAGCCGCCCCAGCCAAAAACATTCAGTACTTC.

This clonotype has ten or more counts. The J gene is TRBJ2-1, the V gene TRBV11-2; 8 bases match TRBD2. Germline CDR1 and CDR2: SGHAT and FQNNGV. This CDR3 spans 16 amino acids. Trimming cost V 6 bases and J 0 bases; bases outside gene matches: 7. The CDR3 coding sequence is TGTGCCAGCAGTTCGAGTAGCGGGGTCTCCTACAATGAGCAGTTCTTC. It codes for CASSSSSGVSYNEQFF.

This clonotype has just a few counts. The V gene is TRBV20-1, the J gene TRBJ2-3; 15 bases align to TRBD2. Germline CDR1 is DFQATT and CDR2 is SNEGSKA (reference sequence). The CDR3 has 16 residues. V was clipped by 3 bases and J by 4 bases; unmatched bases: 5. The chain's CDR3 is CSARGGTSGRPDTQYF. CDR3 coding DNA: TGCAGTGCTAGGGGGGGGACTAGCGGGAGGCCAGATACGCAGTATTTT.